The source of this T cell receptor beta chain is a study of OX40 agonist ivuxolimab in advanced cancers. Study background: Every 2 weeks, ivuxolimab was infused into the patients intravenously at between 0.01 and 10 mg/kg.

Germline V gives CDR1 LGHNA, CDR2 YNFKEQ. The CDR3 covers 15 residues. Unmatched junction bases numbered 6, after V lost 4 bases and J lost 4 bases. The data were produced by immunoSEQ multiplex PCR, yet TCRdb's version contains in-frame clones alone and is incomplete. Among approximately 70,000 clones listed, approximately 92% were seen once. The V call is TRBV4-2, the J call TRBJ2-7; 11 bases match TRBD2. Sample: CD4+ or CD8+ T cells sorted from blood, taken in a trial of the OX40 agonist ivuxolimab. The receptor comes from an adult with an advanced solid tumor such as melanoma, head and neck, liver or kidney cancer. In nucleotides, the CDR3 is TGTGCCAGCAGCCGACCCGGGACTAGCGGTTACGAGCAGTACTTC. This translates into CASSRPGTSGYEQYF.